This record covers a single T cell receptor beta chain. No antigen is known for it. The CDR3 consists of 13 residues. Germline values: CDR1 MNHEY, CDR2 SMNVEV (reference sequence). Naive CD8+ T lymphocytes were specified as CD45RO-CCR7+CD27+CD95-. These data come from a study of CXCR3-negative and CXCR3-positive naive CD8 T cells. The overall study: The TRB read total, roughly 150 million, broke down to about 1.5 +/- 0.3 million reads per library.

Notes on the study in general: Naive CXCR3-positive and CXCR3-negative cells shared TRBV-TRBJ usage; memory cells diverged. CXCR3-positive naive cells carried more hydrophobic TRB CDR3s than CXCR3-negative naive cells did.

The method, 5' RACE with UMI labels, was used to prepare the TRB cDNA libraries. TCRdb re-called the 5' RACE reads, yielding one record per CDR3 amino acid sequence without DNA. In total, the table holds over 100,000 distinct CDR3 sequences. The TCR originated in a human donor in good health. Some clones in this sample may be carry-over from other donors' samples. The source material was naive CXCR3+ CD8+ T cells from blood. Subset here: CD45RO-CCR7+CD27+CD95- naive CD8+ T cells expressing CXCR3 (TNR3+). This sequence joins TRBV27 and TRBJ2-3; lacking DNA, the TRBD1 call made by TCRdb goes unchecked. CDR3 residues: CASSSLGEDTQYF.